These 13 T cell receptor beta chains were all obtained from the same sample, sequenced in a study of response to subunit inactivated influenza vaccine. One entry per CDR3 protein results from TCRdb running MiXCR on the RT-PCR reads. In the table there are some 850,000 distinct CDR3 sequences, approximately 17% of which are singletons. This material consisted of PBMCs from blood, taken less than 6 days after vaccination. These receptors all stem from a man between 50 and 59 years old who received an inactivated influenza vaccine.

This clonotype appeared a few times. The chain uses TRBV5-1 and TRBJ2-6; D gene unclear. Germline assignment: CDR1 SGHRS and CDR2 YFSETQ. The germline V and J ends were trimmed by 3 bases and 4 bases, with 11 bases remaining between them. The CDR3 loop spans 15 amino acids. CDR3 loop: CASSWTGEGANVLTF. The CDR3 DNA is TGCGCCAGCAGCTGGACGGGCGAGGGGGCCAACGTCCTGACTTTC.

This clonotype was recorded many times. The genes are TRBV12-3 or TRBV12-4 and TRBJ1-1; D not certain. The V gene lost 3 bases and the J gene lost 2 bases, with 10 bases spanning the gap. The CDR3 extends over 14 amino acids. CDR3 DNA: TGTGCCAGCAGTTTCGGCAGAGCAAACACTGAAGCTTTCTTT. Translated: CASSFGRANTEAFF.

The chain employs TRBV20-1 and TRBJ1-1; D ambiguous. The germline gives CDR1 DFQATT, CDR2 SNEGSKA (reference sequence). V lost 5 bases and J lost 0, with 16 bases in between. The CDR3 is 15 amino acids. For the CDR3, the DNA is TGCAGTGCTTTTACAACGGACGGCATGAACACTGAAGCTTTCTTT. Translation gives CSAFTTDGMNTEAFF.

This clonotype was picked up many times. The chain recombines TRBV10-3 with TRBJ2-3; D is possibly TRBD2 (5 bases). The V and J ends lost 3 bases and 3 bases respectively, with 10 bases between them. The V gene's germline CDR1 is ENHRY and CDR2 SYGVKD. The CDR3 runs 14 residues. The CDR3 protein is CAISEQLVTDTQYF. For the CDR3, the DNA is TGTGCCATCAGTGAACAACTAGTGACAGATACGCAGTATTTT.

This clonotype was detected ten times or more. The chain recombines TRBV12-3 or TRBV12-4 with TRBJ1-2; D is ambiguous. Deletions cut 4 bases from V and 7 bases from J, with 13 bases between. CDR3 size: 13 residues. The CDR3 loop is CASSYQVSGGYTF. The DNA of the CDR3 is TGTGCCAGCAGTTACCAAGTTTCGGGTGGCTACACCTTC.

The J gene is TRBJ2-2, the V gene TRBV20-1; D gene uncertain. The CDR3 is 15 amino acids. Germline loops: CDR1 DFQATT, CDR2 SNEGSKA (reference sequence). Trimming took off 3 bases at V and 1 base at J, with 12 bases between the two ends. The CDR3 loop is CSASGGSRNTGELFF. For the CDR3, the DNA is TGCAGTGCTAGTGGTGGGTCGAGGAACACCGGGGAGCTGTTTTTT.

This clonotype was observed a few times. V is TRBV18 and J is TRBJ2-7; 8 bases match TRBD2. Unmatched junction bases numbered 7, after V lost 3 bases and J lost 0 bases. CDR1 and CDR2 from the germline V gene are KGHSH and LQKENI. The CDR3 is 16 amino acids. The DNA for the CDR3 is TGTGCCAGCTCACCTCAAGCGGGAGAGCTCTCCTACGAGCAGTACTTC. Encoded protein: CASSPQAGELSYEQYF.

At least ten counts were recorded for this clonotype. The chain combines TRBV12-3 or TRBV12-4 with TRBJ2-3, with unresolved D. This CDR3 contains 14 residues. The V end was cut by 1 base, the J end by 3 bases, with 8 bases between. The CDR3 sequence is CASSLVPGTDTQYF. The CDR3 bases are TGTGCCAGCAGTTTAGTGCCCGGGACAGATACGCAGTATTTT.

The CDR3 nucleotides are TGTGCCAGCAGGGAGGACAGGGAGGGCCACAATCAGCCCCAGCATTTT. Translation gives CASREDREGHNQPQHF. The chain uses TRBV28 and TRBJ1-5; 8 bases are shared with TRBD1. Trimming removed 6 bases from V and 3 bases from J; junction bases left unmatched: 10. Germline CDR1 MDHEN, CDR2 SYDVKM. This CDR3 comprises 16 residues.

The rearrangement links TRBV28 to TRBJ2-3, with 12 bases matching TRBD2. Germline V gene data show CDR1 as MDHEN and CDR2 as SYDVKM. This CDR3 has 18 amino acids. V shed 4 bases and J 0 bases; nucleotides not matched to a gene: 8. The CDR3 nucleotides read TGTGCCAGCAGTTCACTAGCGGGAGGATTCTTTAGCACAGATACGCAGTATTTT. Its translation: CASSSLAGGFFSTDTQYF.

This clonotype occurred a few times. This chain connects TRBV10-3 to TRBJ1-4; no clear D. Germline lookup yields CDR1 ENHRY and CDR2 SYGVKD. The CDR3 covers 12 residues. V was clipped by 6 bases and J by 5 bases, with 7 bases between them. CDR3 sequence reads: CAIRGTNEKLFF. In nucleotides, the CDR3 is TGTGCCATCAGGGGAACAAATGAAAAACTGTTTTTT.

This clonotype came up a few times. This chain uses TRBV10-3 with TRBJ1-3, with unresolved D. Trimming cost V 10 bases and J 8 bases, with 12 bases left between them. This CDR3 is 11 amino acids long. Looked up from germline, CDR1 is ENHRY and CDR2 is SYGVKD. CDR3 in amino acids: CATSPGDTIYF. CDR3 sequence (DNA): TGTGCCACCAGCCCCGGAGACACCATATATTTT.

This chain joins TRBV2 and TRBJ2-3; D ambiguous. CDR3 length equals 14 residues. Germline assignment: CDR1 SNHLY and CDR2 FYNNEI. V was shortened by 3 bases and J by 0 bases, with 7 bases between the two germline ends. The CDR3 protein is CASSEQASTDTQYF. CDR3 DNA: TGTGCCAGCAGTGAGCAGGCTAGCACAGATACGCAGTATTTT.